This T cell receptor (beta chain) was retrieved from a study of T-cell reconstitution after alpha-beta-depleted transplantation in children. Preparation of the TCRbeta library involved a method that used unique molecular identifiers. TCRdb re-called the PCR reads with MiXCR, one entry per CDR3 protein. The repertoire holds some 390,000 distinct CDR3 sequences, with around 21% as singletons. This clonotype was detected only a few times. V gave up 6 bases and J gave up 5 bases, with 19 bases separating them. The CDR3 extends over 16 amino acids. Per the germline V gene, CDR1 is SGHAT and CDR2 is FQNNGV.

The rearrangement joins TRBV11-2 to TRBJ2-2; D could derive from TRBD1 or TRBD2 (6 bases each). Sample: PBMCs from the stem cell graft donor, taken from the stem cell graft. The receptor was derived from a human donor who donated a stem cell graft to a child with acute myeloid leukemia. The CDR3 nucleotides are TGTGCCAGCAGACCCGACAGGAGGGGTGGGACCGGGGAGCTGTTTTTT. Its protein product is CASRPDRRGGTGELFF.